The 9 T cell receptor beta chains below all came from one sample that was sequenced in a study of neurological immune-mediated disorders. Via MiXCR, TCRdb re-called the 5' RACE reads, giving one row per CDR3 protein. The sample lists under 130,000 distinct CDR3 sequences, more than 10% occurring once. Time point defined: longitudinal time-point 3. What was sequenced was PBMCs. These receptors came from a female donor with HTLV-1-associated myelopathy (HAM/TSP).

The gene calls are TRBV10-3 and TRBJ1-3; possibly TRBD1 for D (5 bases). Germline V CDR1 and CDR2: ENHRY, SYGVKD. The V gene lost 4 bases and the J gene lost 0 bases, with 10 bases spanning the gap. CDR3 length: 15 residues. In nucleotides, the CDR3 is TGTGCCATCAGTGGGACGGGACGCTCTGGAAACACCATATATTTT. This sequence encodes CAISGTGRSGNTIYF.

Sample share makes this clonotype medium-sized (0.01 to 0.1%). The CDR3 nucleotides read TGCGCCAGCAGTAGGACCGGGGGCACTGAAGCTTTCTTT. This codes for CASSRTGGTEAFF. The rearrangement uses TRBV10-1 and TRBJ1-1; possibly TRBD1 for D (5 bases). The CDR3 has 13 residues. The V gene lost 5 bases and the J gene lost 4 bases, with 11 bases spanning the gap. The germline V gene has CDR1 WNHNN and CDR2 SYGVQD (reference sequence).

At least ten counts were recorded for this clonotype. The V and J genes are TRBV10-3 and TRBJ2-3; 14 nucleotides agree with TRBD2. CDR1 and CDR2 (germline): ENHRY, SYGVKD. The CDR3 has 15 residues. The trim removed 10 bases at V and 1 base at J, leaving 4 bases unmatched. For the CDR3, the DNA is TGTGCCACCGGGGGACTAGCGGGGGGCACAGATACGCAGTATTTT. Amino acid sequence: CATGGLAGGTDTQYF.

This clonotype showed up just a few times. V usage is TRBV5-6 and J usage is TRBJ2-3; 7 nucleotides align to TRBD2. V shed 4 bases and J 4 bases; nucleotides not matched to a gene: 12. The germline CDR1 and CDR2 sequences are SGHDT and YYEEEE. The CDR3 contains 16 residues. The CDR3 nucleotides are TGTGCCAGCAGCCCCCGGGGGAGGGGTCTGGCAGATACGCAGTATTTT. This codes for CASSPRGRGLADTQYF.

Many counts were recorded for this clonotype. The genes are TRBV20-1 and TRBJ2-2; weak D call: TRBD2 (5 bases). The length of the CDR3 is 13 residues. Trimming shortened V by 5 bases and J by 4 bases, and 11 bases separated the two germline ends. The V gene's germline CDR1 is DFQATT and CDR2 SNEGSKA (reference sequence). The CDR3 spells CSAPGRSTGELFF. The CDR3 DNA reads TGCAGTGCTCCTGGGAGATCCACCGGGGAGCTGTTTTTT.

About this clonotype: This sequence may be a read error, since a much larger clone differs from it by one base. The chain recombines TRBV6-5 with TRBJ1-5, with 7 nucleotides matching TRBD1. Germline-derived CDR1 and CDR2 are MNHEY and SVGAGI. This CDR3 region has 14 residues. The CDR3 is CASSSRQGYQLQHF. CDR3 DNA sequence: TGTGCCAGCAGTTCGCGACAGGGCTATCAGCTCCAGCATTTT.

This chain joins TRBV9 and TRBJ1-2, with D hard to call. The germline V gene has CDR1 SGDLS and CDR2 YYNGEE. The CDR3 loop spans 15 amino acids. Trimming cost V 0 bases and J 8 bases, with 17 bases left between them. The CDR3 is CASSVDRGHQSGYTF. CDR3 sequence (DNA): TGTGCCAGCAGCGTAGACCGCGGGCATCAATCCGGCTACACCTTC.

The chain is built from TRBV5-6 and TRBJ2-3, with D perhaps matching TRBD1 (5 bases). V was shortened by 3 bases and J by 1 base, with 15 bases between the two germline ends. The CDR3 length is 16 residues. Germline CDR1 SGHDT, CDR2 YYEEEE. In nucleotides, the CDR3 is TGTGCCAGCAGCTCCCGGCGTTTAGGGGGCACAGATACGCAGTATTTT. As protein: CASSSRRLGGTDTQYF. The whole variable domain, remainder taken from reference TRBV5-6 and TRBJ2-3, is DAGVTQSPTHLIKTRGQQVTLRCSPKSGHDTVSWYQQALGQGPQFIFQYYEEEERQRGNFPDRFSGHQFPNYSSELNVNALLLGDSALYLCASSSRRLGGTDTQYFGPGTRLTVL.

This clonotype has a count of ten or more. The chain joins TRBV24-1 to TRBJ1-3; D unclear. Germline V gene data show CDR1 as KGHDR and CDR2 as SFDVKD. There are 16 residues in the CDR3. Trimming left V 9 bases short and J 0 bases short, with 17 bases between. This CDR3 reads CATETLRGYSGNTIYF. The CDR3 DNA reads TGTGCCACCGAAACCTTGAGAGGTTACTCTGGAAACACCATATATTTT.